Listed below are T cell receptor beta chains from one sample, sequenced in a study of cytomegalovirus exposure and HLA in healthy donors. The repertoire was sequenced with immunoSEQ multiplex PCR; TCRdb's copy has only in-frame clones and lacks some. Seen here are 100,000 to 150,000 clones, about 81% observed once, and the top ten hold approximately 0.99%. Sequencing was performed on PBMCs. These receptors were taken from a woman between 25 and 40 years old in good health and CMV-seronegative. The CDR3 runs from the conserved cysteine through the conserved F or W. A D gene is named only where the DNA matches it firmly. Only part of the rows carry a size: once, few, many, or a class if the clone is expanded.

TRBJ1-2 | TRBV7-9 | NA | NA | TGTGCCAGCAGCTTGGGCCCCTATGGCTACACCTTC | CASSLGPYGYTF
TRBJ1-5 | TRBV5-8 | NA | TRBD1 | TGTGCCAGCAGCTTGTGGTCTTGGGACAGGGGTCAGCCCCAGCATTTT | CASSLWSWDRGQPQHF
TRBJ1-3 | TRBV6-1 | once | TRBD1 | TGTGCCAGCAGTGGTTGGGTACAGGGGGAAGGATCTGGAAACACCATATATTTT | CASSGWVQGEGSGNTIYF
TRBJ2-5 | TRBV7-8 | NA | NA | TGTGCCAGCAGCTTAGGTGGTGCGGGGCATAACTTC | CASSLGGAGHNF
TRBJ1-1 | TRBV18 | NA | NA | TGTGCCAGCTCACTAGAGCGGAGCAGACTCATGAACACTGAAGCTTTCTTT | CASSLERSRLMNTEAFF
TRBJ2-1 | TRBV4-2 | NA | NA | TGTGCCAGCTCCTTCGGGGGGCCCTACAATGAGCAGTTCTTC | CASSFGGPYNEQFF
TRBJ1-2 | TRBV5-1 | NA | TRBD1 | TGCGCCAGCAGCGGGACAGGGGGACTTAACTATGGCTACACCTTC | CASSGTGGLNYGYTF
TRBJ1-1 | TRBV30 | NA | NA | TGTGCCTGGACCCCCCCCGGGGCAGGGAGGACTGAAGCTTTCTTT | CAWTPPGAGRTEAFF
TRBJ2-1 | TRBV29-1 | NA | TRBD1 | TGCAGCGTTGAGGGACAGGGCTGGCAGTTCTTC | CSVEGQGWQFF
TRBJ1-1 | TRBV6-5 | NA | NA | TGTGCCAGCAGTTACTCGATTTCAGGCGTCGCTGAAGCTTTCTTT | CASSYSISGVAEAFF
TRBJ2-7 | TRBV13 | NA | NA | TGTGCCAGCAGCCTAGGGACAAACTACGAGCAGTACTTC | CASSLGTNYEQYF
TRBJ2-7 | TRBV5-5 | NA | TRBD2 | TGTGCCAGCAGCTACCAGCGGGGTCCAGGCTACGAGCAGTACTTC | CASSYQRGPGYEQYF
TRBJ1-1 | TRBV2 | NA | NA | TGTGCCAGCAGTGAAGTTGTTGCGTACGGTCGGAACACTGAAGCTTTCTTT | CASSEVVAYGRNTEAFF
TRBJ1-1 | TRBV21-1 | NA | NA | TGTGCCAGCAGCAAATACGAGAGGAACACTGAAGCTTTCTTT | CASSKYERNTEAFF
TRBJ2-1 | TRBV2 | few | TRBD2 | TGTGCCAGCCGCGGGACTAGCGGACTTGAGCAGTTCTTC | CASRGTSGLEQFF
TRBJ1-2 | TRBV27 | NA | TRBD1 | TGTGCCAGCAGTCCCCTTAAGGGGGCAGTGCTTCTTGGCTACACCTTC | CASSPLKGAVLLGYTF
TRBJ2-3 | TRBV5-1 | NA | NA | TGCGCCAGCAGCTCCCTAAGCACAGATACGCAGTATTTT | CASSSLSTDTQYF
TRBJ2-5 | TRBV7-3 | NA | NA | TGTGCCAGCAGCCCAAGCCCTTCCCAAGAGACCCAGTACTTC | CASSPSPSQETQYF
TRBJ1-5 | TRBV18 | NA | TRBD1 | TGTGCCAGCTCCCCTAACTCCGGGACAGGGGGCAATCAGCCCCAGCATTTT | CASSPNSGTGGNQPQHF
TRBJ2-7 | TRBV5-6 | NA | TRBD2 | TGTGCCAGCAGCGGGGGACTAGCGGTTTTAGGGCAGTACTTC | CASSGGLAVLGQYF
TRBJ1-1 | TRBV11-3 | NA | NA | TGTGCCAGCAGCTTAAACAAGAACACTGAAGCTTTCTTT | CASSLNKNTEAFF
TRBJ2-7 | TRBV7-2 | NA | TRBD2 | TGTGCCAGCAGCTTAGAACCGGGACTATCCCACGAGCAGTACTTC | CASSLEPGLSHEQYF
TRBJ1-1 | TRBV4-2 | NA | NA | TGTGCCAGCAGCCCTCTCGGGGGAAGCACTGAAGCTTTCTTT | CASSPLGGSTEAFF
TRBJ2-5 | TRBV30 | NA | NA | TGTGCCTGGAGTAAAGGGGGACCACAAGAGACCCAGTACTTC | CAWSKGGPQETQYF
TRBJ2-1 | TRBV27 | NA | TRBD2 | TGTGCCAGCAGTTTGACTAGCGGGGGTTGGAATGAGCAGTTCTTC | CASSLTSGGWNEQFF
TRBJ1-3 | TRBV6-1 | NA | NA | TGTGCCAGCGCTGCCCGACAGGTTTCTGGAAACACCATATATTTT | CASAARQVSGNTIYF
TRBJ2-7 | TRBV13 | NA | NA | TGTGCCAGCCAGACAGGTGACTCCTACGAGCAGTACTTC | CASQTGDSYEQYF
TRBJ2-7 | TRBV4-2 | NA | TRBD2 | TGTGCCAGCAGCCCAACGCTAGCGGCCTACGAGCAGTACTTC | CASSPTLAAYEQYF